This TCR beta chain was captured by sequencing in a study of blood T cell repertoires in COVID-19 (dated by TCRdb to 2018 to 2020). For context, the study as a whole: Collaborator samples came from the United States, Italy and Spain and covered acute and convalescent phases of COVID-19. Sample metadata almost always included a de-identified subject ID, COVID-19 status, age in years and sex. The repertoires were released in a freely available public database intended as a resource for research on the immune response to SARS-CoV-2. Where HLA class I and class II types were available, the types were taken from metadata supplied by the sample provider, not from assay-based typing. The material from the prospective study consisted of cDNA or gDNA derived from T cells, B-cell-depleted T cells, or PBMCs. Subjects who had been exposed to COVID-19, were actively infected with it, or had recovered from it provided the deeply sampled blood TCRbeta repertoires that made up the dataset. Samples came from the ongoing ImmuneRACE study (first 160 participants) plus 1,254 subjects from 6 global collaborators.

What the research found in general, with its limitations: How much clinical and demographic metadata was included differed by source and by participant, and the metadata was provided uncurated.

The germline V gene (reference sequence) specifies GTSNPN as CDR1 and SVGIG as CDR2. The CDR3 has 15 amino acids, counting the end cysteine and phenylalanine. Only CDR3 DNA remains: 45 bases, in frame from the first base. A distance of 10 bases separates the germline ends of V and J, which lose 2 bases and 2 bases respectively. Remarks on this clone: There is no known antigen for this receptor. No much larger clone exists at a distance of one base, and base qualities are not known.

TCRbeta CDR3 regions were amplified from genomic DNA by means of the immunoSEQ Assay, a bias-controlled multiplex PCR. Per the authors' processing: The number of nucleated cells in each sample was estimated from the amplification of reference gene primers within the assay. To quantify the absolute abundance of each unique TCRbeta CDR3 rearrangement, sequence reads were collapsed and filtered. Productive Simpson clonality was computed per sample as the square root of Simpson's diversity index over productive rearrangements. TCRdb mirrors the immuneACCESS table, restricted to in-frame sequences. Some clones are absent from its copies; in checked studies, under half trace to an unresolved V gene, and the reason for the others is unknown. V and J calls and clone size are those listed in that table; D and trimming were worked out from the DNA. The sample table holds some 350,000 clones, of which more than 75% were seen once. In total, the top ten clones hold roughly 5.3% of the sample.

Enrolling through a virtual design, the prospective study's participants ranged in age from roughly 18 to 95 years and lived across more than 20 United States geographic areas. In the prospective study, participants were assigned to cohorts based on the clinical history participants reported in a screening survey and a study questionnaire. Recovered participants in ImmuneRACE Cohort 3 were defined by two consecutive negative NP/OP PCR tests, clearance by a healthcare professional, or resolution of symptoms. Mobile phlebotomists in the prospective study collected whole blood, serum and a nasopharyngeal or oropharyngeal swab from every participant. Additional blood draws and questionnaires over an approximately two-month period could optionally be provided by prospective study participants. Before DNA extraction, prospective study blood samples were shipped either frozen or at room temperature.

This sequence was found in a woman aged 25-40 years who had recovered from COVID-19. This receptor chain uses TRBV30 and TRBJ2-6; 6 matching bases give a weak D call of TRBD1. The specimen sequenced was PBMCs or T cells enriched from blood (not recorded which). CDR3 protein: CAWSLGATGANVLTF. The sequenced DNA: TGTGCCTGGAGTTTGGGGGCGACTGGGGCCAACGTCCTGACTTTC.